This T cell receptor (beta chain) was identified during a study of blood T cell repertoires in COVID-19. Study context: Whether acute or convalescent, the COVID-19 samples came from the United States, Italy and Spain.

The protocol was immunoSEQ multiplex PCR, while the TCRdb copy is restricted to in-frame clones and leaves out a portion. There are 100,000 to 150,000 clones in the sample; approximately 87% occur only once, and under 30% lies in the top ten. This CDR3 has 14 residues. Trimming shortened V by 5 bases and J by 0 bases, and 11 bases separated the two germline ends. CDR1 is MNHEY, CDR2 SVGAGI, per germline. The chain uses TRBV6-5 and TRBJ2-7; D not certain. What was sequenced was peripheral blood. The receptor was isolated from a woman in her 70s with acute or convalescent COVID-19. CDR3 sequence (DNA): TGTGCCAGCAGTCAGCAGGCGAGCTCCTACGAGCAGTACTTC. It encodes CASSQQASSYEQYF.